The next 27 T cell receptor beta chains were all read from a single sample in a study of long-term antiretroviral therapy in people with HIV. An immunoSEQ assay, version v3.0, was performed at survey level. Sequencing was performed with immunoSEQ multiplex PCR; in TCRdb, only in-frame clones are kept and a portion is missing. The sample includes 20,000 to 30,000 clones, over 70% seen only once; the top ten take roughly 4.6%. The sample was unsorted PBMCs, taken 3 years after starting antiretroviral therapy. The receptors were gathered from a man between 18 and 29 years old with HIV.

V and J are TRBV5-1 and TRBJ2-5, with 9 bases lining up with TRBD1. The CDR3 is 15 amino acids. With V trimmed by 3 bases and J by 1 base, 4 bases remained unmatched. Germline V gene lookup returns CDR1 SGHRS and CDR2 YFSETQ. CDR3 sequence reads: CASSSGTGPQETQYF. CDR3 coding DNA: TGCGCCAGCAGCTCAGGGACAGGGCCCCAAGAGACCCAGTACTTC. Supplemented by reference TRBV5-1 and TRBJ2-5, the full variable domain reads KAGVTQTPRYLIKTRGQQVTLSCSPISGHRSVSWYQQTPGQGLQFLFEYFSETQRNKGNFPGRFSGRQFSNSRSEMNVSTLELGDSALYLCASSSGTGPQETQYFGPGTRLLVL.

The chain couples TRBV10-3 to TRBJ2-7; TRBD1 matches at 10 bases. The V and J ends lost 6 bases and 7 bases, in that order; junction bases with no gene match: 6. The CDR3 has 13 residues. Looked up from germline, CDR1 is ENHRY and CDR2 is SYGVKD. In DNA, the CDR3 is TGTGCCATCAGCCGGACAGGGGGGAGGGAGCAGTACTTC. It codes for CAISRTGGREQYF.

The chain links TRBV6-1 to TRBJ1-6; D uncertain. V lost 1 base, J lost 13 bases, and 8 bases lay in between. The CDR3 covers 12 residues. Germline values: CDR1 MNHNS, CDR2 SASEGT. CDR3 protein: CASSEGWSPLHF. The CDR3 DNA follows: TGTGCCAGCAGTGAAGGCTGGTCGCCCCTCCACTTT.

The chain uses TRBV6-5 and TRBJ1-2; a weak D match, TRBD1 (6 bases). V lost 5 bases and J lost 3, with 16 bases in between. The length of the CDR3 is 15 residues. From germline, CDR1 is MNHEY and CDR2 SVGAGI. The CDR3 is CASSAVQGSYYGYTF. CDR3 DNA: TGTGCCAGCAGTGCAGTACAGGGCTCCTACTATGGCTACACCTTC.

This clone was seen just once. The chain links TRBV28 to TRBJ2-7, with TRBD1 matching over 10 bases. This CDR3 region has 14 residues. CDR1 and CDR2 from the germline V gene are MDHEN and SYDVKM. V was clipped by 6 bases and J by 2 bases; unmatched bases: 4. Written as DNA, the CDR3 is TGTGCCAGCAGCCCCGGACAGGGGGCCTACGAGCAGTACTTC. Translation: CASSPGQGAYEQYF.

The chain uses TRBV18 and TRBJ2-3, with 9 positions matching TRBD1. CDR3 length: 17 residues. V gave up 3 bases and J gave up 7 bases; unmatched junction bases: 14. The germline gives CDR1 KGHSH, CDR2 LQKENI. CDR3 region: CASSPISQTGGVNTQYF. DNA of the CDR3: TGTGCCAGCTCACCCATAAGCCAGACAGGGGGAGTGAATACGCAGTATTTT.

In its sample, this clone was seen once. V gene TRBV29-1 combines with J gene TRBJ1-3; 8 bases align to TRBD1. Germline V gives CDR1 SQVTM, CDR2 ANQGSEA. V lost 7 bases and J lost 7; bases outside the gene matches: 6. The CDR3 loop spans 12 amino acids. The CDR3 here is CSARTGPNTIYF. Written as DNA, the CDR3 is TGCAGCGCGAGGACAGGGCCGAACACCATATATTTT.

The rearrangement links TRBV11-2 to TRBJ2-7, with D hard to call. The CDR3 loop spans 12 amino acids. V was cut by 5 bases and J by 11 bases, with 16 bases left in between. Germline loops: CDR1 SGHAT, CDR2 FQNNGV. The CDR3 loop is CASSAFAGSEYF. The CDR3 bases are TGTGCCAGCAGCGCTTTTGCTGGTAGTGAGTACTTC.

This chain links TRBV25-1 with TRBJ2-2; perhaps TRBD1 as D (6 bases). Germline V CDR1 and CDR2: MGHDK, SYGVNS. This CDR3 has 17 residues. The ends were cut back, 7 bases at V and 0 bases at J, with 18 bases in the middle. CDR3 amino acids: CASTPRDILANTGELFF. CDR3 in DNA: TGTGCCAGCACCCCCCGGGACATCCTCGCGAACACCGGGGAGCTGTTTTTT.

The chain is built from TRBV7-2 and TRBJ2-5; TRBD1 aligns across 7 bases. The CDR3 runs to 14 residues. V lost 5 bases and J lost 5; bases outside the gene matches: 8. Germline V gives CDR1 SGHTA, CDR2 FQGNSA. CDR3 DNA sequence: TGTGCCAGCAGCCCCCGACAGGGACGGGAGACCCAGTACTTC. Protein product: CASSPRQGRETQYF.

This clone was seen just once. The chain joins TRBV2 to TRBJ2-1; D is tentatively TRBD1 or TRBD2 (5 bases each). Trimming took 5 bases from V and 0 from J, leaving 11 bases between them. The CDR3 spans 15 residues. Germline CDR1 and CDR2: SNHLY and FYNNEI. DNA of the CDR3: TGTGCCAGCAGTAACCTTGGGGGCTCCTACAATGAGCAGTTCTTC. Amino acid sequence: CASSNLGGSYNEQFF.

The CDR3 here is CASSPPLQGAEQYV. The CDR3, as DNA: TGTGCCAGCAGCCCCCCTCTACAGGGGGCCGAGCAGTACGTC. This chain links TRBV7-8 with TRBJ2-7, with 9 nucleotides matching TRBD1. From germline, CDR1 is SGHVS and CDR2 FQNEAQ. CDR3 size: 14 residues. With 5 bases clipped from V and 6 bases from J, the junction kept 8 bases outside the gene matches.

The chain combines TRBV21-1 with TRBJ1-5; TRBD1, as called in the table, went unchecked against the DNA. TRBV21-1 is a listed pseudogene. The CDR3 loop spans 18 amino acids. CDR3 region: CASSKIVPYQGGNQPQHF. The CDR3 coding sequence is TGTGCCAGCAGCAAAATCGTTCCTTACCAAGGGGGCAATCAGCCCCAGCATTTT.

V usage is TRBV5-6 and J usage is TRBJ1-6; D not certain. Germline assignment: CDR1 SGHDT and CDR2 YYEEEE. The germline V and J ends were trimmed by 1 base and 6 bases, with 8 bases remaining between them. This CDR3 is built from 14 residues. CDR3 sequence reads: CASSLNFANSPLHF. The CDR3 nucleotides read TGTGCCAGCAGCTTGAATTTCGCTAATTCACCCCTCCACTTT.

The V gene is TRBV12-5, the J gene TRBJ1-1, with D unresolved. V was clipped by 3 bases and J by 1 base, with 6 bases between them. The germline gives CDR1 LGHNT, CDR2 FRNRAP. The CDR3 runs 13 residues. DNA for the CDR3: TGTGCTAGTGGTTTTTCAGGGAACACTGAAGCTTTCTTT. It codes for CASGFSGNTEAFF.

The chain links TRBV7-8 to TRBJ1-6; D is ambiguous. V was shortened by 5 bases and J by 7 bases, with 18 bases between the two germline ends. CDR3 length: 16 amino acids. In germline, CDR1 is SGHVS, CDR2 FQNEAQ. For the CDR3, the DNA is TGTGCCAGCAGCAGGCCTTCTGCCAGCGGGAATTCACCCCTCCACTTT. Translating gives CASSRPSASGNSPLHF.

The chain joins TRBV7-9 to TRBJ2-3; D call uncertain. The CDR3 length is 15 residues. V lost 5 bases and J 0 bases, leaving 12 bases between the germline ends. Germline V gene data show CDR1 as SEHNR and CDR2 as FQNEAQ (reference sequence). The CDR3 here is CASSPARSSTDTQYF. DNA for the CDR3: TGTGCCAGCAGCCCCGCCCGGTCGAGCACAGATACGCAGTATTTT.

The J gene is TRBJ2-2, the V gene TRBV5-1; either TRBD1 or TRBD2 may fit D (5 bases each). Germline V CDR1 and CDR2: SGHRS, YFSETQ. The CDR3 runs 13 residues. Trimming removed 2 bases at V and 6 bases at J, with 8 bases between. DNA of the CDR3: TGCGCCAGCAGCTTCGGGGCGGCCGGGGAGCTGTTTTTT. This encodes CASSFGAAGELFF.

The rearrangement links TRBV15 to TRBJ2-2, with a tentative D call TRBD1 (5 bases). CDR1 LNHNV and CDR2 YYDKDF come from the germline V gene (reference sequence). The germline V and J ends were trimmed by 6 bases and 5 bases, with 10 bases remaining between them. The CDR3 covers 13 residues. The CDR3 nucleotides read TGTGCCACCAGAAAGGGGCTGACCGGGGAGCTGTTTTTT. It encodes CATRKGLTGELFF.

The genes are TRBV6-5 and TRBJ1-6; the D gene is possibly TRBD1 (5 bases). CDR1 MNHEY and CDR2 SVGAGI come from the germline V gene. Trimming left V 0 bases short and J 9 bases short, with 12 bases between. The CDR3 is 15 residues long. The CDR3 region has the DNA TGTGCCAGCAGTTACTCAGGGGATTTGGGTTCACCCCTCCACTTT. Protein sequence: CASSYSGDLGSPLHF.

The rearrangement links TRBV7-8 to TRBJ2-1; 8 bases map to TRBD1. Germline values: CDR1 SGHVS, CDR2 FQNEAQ. The length of the CDR3 is 18 residues. The trim removed 5 bases at V and 2 bases at J, leaving 14 bases unmatched. In nucleotides, the CDR3 is TGTGCCAGCAGCCGAACCCCATCCGGGACAGGACCCTACAATGAGCAGTTCTTC. This translates into CASSRTPSGTGPYNEQFF.

The chain carries TRBV7-2 and TRBJ1-2; no firm D call. Germline V lookup: CDR1 SGHTA, CDR2 FQGNSA. V was clipped by 5 bases and J by 2 bases, with 3 bases between them. The CDR3 has 11 amino acids. The CDR3 spells CASSENYGYTF. DNA for the CDR3: TGTGCCAGCAGCGAAAACTATGGCTACACCTTC.

This clone has only a few counts. The rearrangement links TRBV28 to TRBJ1-2; D gene unclear. The CDR3 extends over 12 amino acids. From germline, CDR1 is MDHEN and CDR2 SYDVKM. V dropped 4 bases and J dropped 8 bases, with 11 bases sitting between them. The CDR3 spells CASSWERNGYTF. Written as DNA, the CDR3 is TGTGCCAGCAGTTGGGAACGAAACGGCTACACCTTC.

The genes are TRBV7-3 and TRBJ1-1; unclear D gene. V gave up 2 bases and J gave up 5 bases, with 12 bases separating them. The CDR3 loop spans 14 amino acids. The germline V gene has CDR1 SGHTA and CDR2 FQGTGA. CDR3 loop: CASSLRSAGTEAFF. CDR3 DNA sequence: TGTGCCAGCAGCTTACGTTCAGCGGGGACTGAAGCTTTCTTT.

CDR3 DNA sequence: TGTGCCAGCAGCGAGGCGACGGACAGGGGGGACATGTGGCCCCAGCATTTT. It translates to CASSEATDRGDMWPQHF. This rearrangement joins TRBV7-9 to TRBJ1-5; 10 bases agree with TRBD1. V shed 5 bases and J 9 bases; nucleotides not matched to a gene: 16. In germline, CDR1 is SEHNR, CDR2 FQNEAQ (reference sequence). The CDR3 has 17 residues.

The chain combines TRBV4-2 with TRBJ2-3, with D unresolved. This CDR3 is built from 14 residues. Germline loops: CDR1 LGHNA, CDR2 YNFKEQ. V was clipped by 1 base and J by 2 bases, with 7 bases between them. The CDR3 sequence is CASSQGGNTDTQYF. The CDR3 DNA reads TGTGCCAGCAGCCAAGGTGGCAACACAGATACGCAGTATTTT.

The chain joins TRBV7-3 to TRBJ1-1; weak D call: TRBD1 (5 bases). Trimming stripped 5 bases from V and 2 bases from J, with 9 bases between. This CDR3 has 13 residues. Germline V gene lookup returns CDR1 SGHTA and CDR2 FQGTGA. CDR3 bases: TGTGCCAGCAGCCCAGGACACAACACTGAAGCTTTCTTT. This gives the protein CASSPGHNTEAFF.